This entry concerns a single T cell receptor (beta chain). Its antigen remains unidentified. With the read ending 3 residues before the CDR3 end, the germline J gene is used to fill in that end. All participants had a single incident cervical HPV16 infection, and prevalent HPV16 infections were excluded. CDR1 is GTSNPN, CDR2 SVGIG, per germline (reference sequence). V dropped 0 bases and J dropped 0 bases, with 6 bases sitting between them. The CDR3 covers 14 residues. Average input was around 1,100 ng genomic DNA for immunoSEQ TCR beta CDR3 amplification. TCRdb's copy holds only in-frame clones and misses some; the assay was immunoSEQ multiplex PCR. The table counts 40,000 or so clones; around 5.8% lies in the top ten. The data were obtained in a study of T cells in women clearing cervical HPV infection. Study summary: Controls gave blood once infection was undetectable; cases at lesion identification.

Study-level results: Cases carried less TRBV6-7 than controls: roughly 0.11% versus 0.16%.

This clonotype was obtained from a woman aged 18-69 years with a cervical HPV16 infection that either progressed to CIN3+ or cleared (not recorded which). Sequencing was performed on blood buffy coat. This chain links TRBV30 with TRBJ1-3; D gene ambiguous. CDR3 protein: CAWSVSSSGNTIYF. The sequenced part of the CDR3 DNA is TGTGCCTGGAGTGTGTCCAGCTCTGGAAACACC.